This TCR beta chain originates from a study of early T cells in non-severe SARS-CoV-2 infection. A few counts support this clonotype. Each CDR3 protein is one row after TCRdb ran MiXCR on the 5' RACE reads. Found here are about 22,000 distinct CDR3 sequences, about 5% of them singletons; the top ten hold over 3.5%. Trimming took off 1 base at V and 4 bases at J, with 14 bases between the two ends. This CDR3 comprises 16 residues. The germline CDR1 and CDR2 sequences are SGHTA and FQGNSA. What was sequenced was whole blood. V usage is TRBV7-2 and J usage is TRBJ1-5; D may be TRBD1 (6 bases). This TCR came from an adult who was a healthcare worker with PCR-confirmed SARS-CoV-2 infection or an uninfected control (not recorded which). The CDR3: CASSLDTHRANQPQHF. The CDR3 coding sequence is TGTGCCAGCAGCTTAGATACACACAGGGCTAATCAGCCCCAGCATTTT. The whole variable domain, filled in from reference TRBV7-2 and TRBJ1-5, reads GAGVSQSPSNKVTEKGKDVELRCDPISGHTALYWYRQSLGQGLEFLIYFQGNSAPDKSGLPSDRFSAERTGGSVSTLTIQRTQQEDSAVYLCASSLDTHRANQPQHFGDGTRLSIL.